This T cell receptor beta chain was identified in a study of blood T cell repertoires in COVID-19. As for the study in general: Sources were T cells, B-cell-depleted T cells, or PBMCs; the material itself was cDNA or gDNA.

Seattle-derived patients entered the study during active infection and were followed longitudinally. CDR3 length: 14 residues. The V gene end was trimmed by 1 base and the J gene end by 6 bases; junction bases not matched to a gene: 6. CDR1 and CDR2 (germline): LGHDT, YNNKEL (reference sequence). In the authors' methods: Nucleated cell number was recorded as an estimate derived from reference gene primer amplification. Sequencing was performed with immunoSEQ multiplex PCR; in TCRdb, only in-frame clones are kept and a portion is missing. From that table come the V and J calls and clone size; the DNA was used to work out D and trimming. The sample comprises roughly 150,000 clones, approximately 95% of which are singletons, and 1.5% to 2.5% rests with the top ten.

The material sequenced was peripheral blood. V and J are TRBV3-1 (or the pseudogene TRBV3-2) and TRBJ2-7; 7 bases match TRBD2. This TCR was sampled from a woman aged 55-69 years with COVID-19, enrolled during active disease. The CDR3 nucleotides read TGTGCCAGCAGCCAAGCCCGACTAGCTCTCGAGCAGTACTTC. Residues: CASSQARLALEQYF.